This T cell receptor beta chain was recorded in a study of response to subunit inactivated influenza vaccine. Study-level points and caveats: The authors offered the suggestion that each seasonal influenza vaccination recruits few new T cells.

TCRdb re-called the RT-PCR reads with MiXCR, one entry per CDR3 protein. The table records under 550,000 distinct CDR3 sequences, roughly 7.6% of them present only once. This clonotype was seen only a few times. Its matching antigen is unknown. CDR1 is GTSNPN and CDR2 is SVGIG in the germline V gene (reference sequence). This CDR3 has 15 residues. V was shortened by 1 base and J by 0 bases, with 10 bases between the two germline ends. The specimen was PBMCs from blood, collected around 25 months after vaccination. This receptor was obtained from a man aged 45-69 years who received an inactivated influenza vaccine. The chain combines TRBV30 with TRBJ1-5; no clear D gene. The CDR3 sequence: CAWSDSYYSNQPQHF. DNA for the CDR3: TGTGCCTGGAGTGACAGTTACTATAGCAATCAGCCCCAGCATTTT.